The 27 T cell receptor beta chains below were found in one sample sequenced in a study of T cells in Graves' hyperthyroidism and ophthalmopathy. TCR beta CDR3 regions were amplified from RNA. RT-PCR in the first round (using the HTBI primer set) targeted the TCR CDR3. TCRdb ran MiXCR on the multiplex PCR reads and lists one entry per CDR3 protein. This table has under 350,000 distinct CDR3 sequences, 15% to 20% appearing once. The material sequenced was blood. The receptors were sampled from a woman aged 55 to 70 with Graves' ophthalmopathy.

At least ten counts were recorded for this clonotype. The rearrangement joins TRBV6-1 to TRBJ1-1, with D uncertain. The CDR3 totals 14 residues. The germline V gene has CDR1 MNHNS and CDR2 SASEGT. The germline V and J ends were trimmed by 5 bases and 3 bases, with 13 bases remaining between them. The CDR3 protein is CASSKEGRDTEAFF. The CDR3 DNA sequence: TGTGCCAGCAGTAAGGAAGGGAGGGACACTGAAGCTTTCTTT.

In its sample, this clonotype was seen many times. The J gene is TRBJ2-7, the V gene TRBV5-1; 13 bases are shared with TRBD2. CDR1 and CDR2 (germline): SGHRS, YFSETQ. This CDR3 region has 14 residues. The V segment lost 4 bases and the J segment 5 bases; nucleotides outside the gene matches: 3. The CDR3 reads CASSGGTSGNEQYF. The CDR3 region has the DNA TGCGCCAGCAGCGGGGGGACTAGCGGGAACGAGCAGTACTTC.

This clonotype appeared many times. The chain combines TRBV11-2 with TRBJ2-7; TRBD1 aligns across 10 bases. This CDR3 spans 16 amino acids. Unmatched junction bases numbered 3, after V lost 1 base and J lost 0 bases. CDR1 and CDR2 (germline): SGHAT, FQNNGV. CDR3 amino acids: CASSLAGTGDSYEQYF. The DNA of the CDR3 is TGTGCCAGCAGCTTAGCTGGGACAGGGGACTCCTACGAGCAGTACTTC. Full variable domain (outside the CDR3, taken from reference TRBV11-2 and TRBJ2-7): EAGVAQSPRYKIIEKRQSVAFWCNPISGHATLYWYQQILGQGPKLLIQFQNNGVVDDSQLPKDRFSAERLKGVDSTLKIQPAKLEDSAVYLCASSLAGTGDSYEQYFGPGTRLTVT.

This clonotype has at least ten counts. The chain uses TRBV7-9 and TRBJ2-5, with D hard to call. Germline values: CDR1 SEHNR, CDR2 FQNEAQ (reference sequence). Trimming took 0 bases from V and 5 from J, leaving 4 bases between them. CDR3 size: 12 residues. CDR3 in amino acids: CASSLATETQYF. The DNA for the CDR3 is TGTGCCAGCAGCTTAGCGACGGAGACCCAGTACTTC.

This clonotype has ten or more counts. The chain links TRBV7-6 to TRBJ2-7; D is perhaps TRBD2 (7 bases). V was pared by 1 base and J by 10 bases, with 26 bases between. In germline, CDR1 is SGHVS, CDR2 FNYEAQ. This CDR3 comprises 17 residues. The CDR3 here is CASSLVVGAGVQGEQYF. The CDR3 coding sequence is TGTGCCAGCAGCTTAGTAGTGGGGGCGGGAGTACAAGGCGAACAGTACTTC.

The chain links TRBV7-6 to TRBJ2-1; 7 nucleotides agree with TRBD2. Germline CDR1 and CDR2: SGHVS and FNYEAQ. There are 15 residues in the CDR3. V lost 4 bases to trimming and J lost 4 bases; unmatched junction nucleotides: 7. The CDR3 protein is CASSWASGVYNEQFF. In DNA, the CDR3 is TGTGCCAGCAGCTGGGCTAGCGGCGTTTACAATGAGCAGTTCTTC.

This clonotype occurred a few times. The chain carries TRBV27 and TRBJ1-2, with D possibly being TRBD1 (5 bases). Trimming shortened V by 0 bases and J by 6 bases, and 11 bases separated the two germline ends. This CDR3 is built from 14 residues. CDR1 and CDR2 (germline): MNHEY, SMNVEV (reference sequence). Written as DNA, the CDR3 is TGTGCCAGCAGTTTATCCCCCGCAGGGAATGGCTACACCTTC. It encodes CASSLSPAGNGYTF.

This clonotype appeared many times. The chain employs TRBV18 and TRBJ2-1; 8 bases fit TRBD1. V lost 2 bases, J lost 6 bases, and 6 bases stayed unmatched. There are 15 residues in the CDR3. Per germline, CDR1 KGHSH and CDR2 LQKENI. This CDR3 reads CASSPTTGGGNEQFF. In DNA form, the CDR3 reads TGTGCCAGCTCACCAACTACAGGGGGTGGCAATGAGCAGTTCTTC.

At least ten counts were recorded for this clonotype. This chain connects TRBV10-1 to TRBJ2-1; D unclear. This CDR3 is 14 amino acids long. Germline V gene data show CDR1 as WNHNN and CDR2 as SYGVQD (reference sequence). V was cut by 3 bases and J by 6 bases, with 12 bases left in between. CDR3 sequence reads: CASSDGLAGNEQFF. For the CDR3, the DNA is TGCGCCAGCAGTGATGGGCTGGCAGGCAATGAGCAGTTCTTC.

This clonotype was recorded many times. This CDR3 is CASRGQEMGTEAFF. The CDR3 bases are TGCGCCAGCCGGGGACAGGAGATGGGCACTGAAGCTTTCTTT. The chain joins TRBV5-1 to TRBJ1-1; TRBD1 matches at 8 bases. Germline V lookup: CDR1 SGHRS, CDR2 YFSETQ. CDR3 size: 14 residues. Unmatched junction bases numbered 9, after V lost 7 bases and J lost 4 bases.

The V and J genes are TRBV4-3 and TRBJ2-7; 11 bases map to TRBD2. Germline CDR1 and CDR2: LGHNA and YSLEER. The CDR3 is 18 amino acids. J gave up 5 bases and V 0 bases, and 12 bases lay outside the gene matches. The CDR3 region has the DNA TGCGCCAGCAGCCAAGAGCGGAAACTAGCGGGAGAGTCCGACGAGCAGTACTTC. Amino acids: CASSQERKLAGESDEQYF.

Turning to this clonotype: A read error may explain this, as a much larger clone is one base away. The chain has TRBV7-2 and TRBJ1-1; D may be TRBD1 (5 bases). Trimming pared 5 bases from V and 3 bases from J, leaving 16 bases between. Germline loops: CDR1 SGHTA, CDR2 FQGNSA. The CDR3 totals 15 residues. CDR3 sequence: CASSNPGRGDTEAFF. The CDR3 DNA sequence: TGTGCCAGCAGCAACCCGGGACGGGGAGACACTGAAGCTTTCTTT.

This clonotype was recorded many times. The gene calls are TRBV6-2 or TRBV6-3 and TRBJ1-1, with 7 nucleotides matching TRBD1. V lost 6 bases and J lost 4; bases outside the gene matches: 8. This CDR3 is built from 14 residues. CDR1 is MNHEY, CDR2 SVGEGT, per germline. CDR3 nucleotide sequence: TGTGCCAGCAGGTGGGGAACAGGGGCCACTGAAGCTTTCTTT. Protein: CASRWGTGATEAFF.

Note on this clonotype: Because the CDR3 is missing its conserved closing phenylalanine or tryptophan, this is likely a read error. The chain has TRBV28 and TRBJ2-3; no firm D call. There are 12 residues in the CDR3. The germline V gene has CDR1 MDHEN and CDR2 SYDVKM. The CDR3 region is CASSLRLDTQYL. CDR3 sequence (DNA): TGTGCCAGTAGTTTACGGTTAGATACGCAGTATCTT.

The table lists this clonotype with a count of one. CDR3 amino acids: CASSLAEGTGNYGYTF. The CDR3 DNA reads as TGTGCCAGCAGCTTAGCTGAAGGGACAGGGAACTATGGCTACACCTTC. The chain has TRBV7-9 and TRBJ1-2; TRBD1 agrees at 9 bases. Trimming cost V 0 bases and J 2 bases; bases outside gene matches: 4. Germline CDR1 is SEHNR and CDR2 is FQNEAQ (reference sequence). CDR3 length equals 16 residues.

This clonotype was seen repeatedly, ten times or more. The chain is built from TRBV5-5 and TRBJ2-7; 14 bases match TRBD2. V lost 3 bases to trimming and J lost 5 bases; unmatched junction nucleotides: 10. From germline, CDR1 is SGHKS and CDR2 YYEKEE (reference sequence). This CDR3 comprises 17 residues. CDR3 loop: CASSSQMKGLAGDEQYF. DNA of the CDR3: TGTGCCAGCAGCTCCCAAATGAAGGGACTAGCGGGAGACGAGCAGTACTTC.

The sample holds many counts of this clonotype. This chain links TRBV18 with TRBJ1-4; 8 bases fit TRBD1. Germline V gene data show CDR1 as KGHSH and CDR2 as LQKENI. The CDR3 is 15 amino acids. Germline trimming cut 2 bases from V and 3 bases from J; bases unmatched to any gene: 2. CDR3 in DNA: TGTGCCAGCTCACCAGGGACAGGCGCTAATGAAAAACTGTTTTTT. Residues: CASSPGTGANEKLFF.

The rearrangement links TRBV12-3 or TRBV12-4 to TRBJ2-7, with D uncertain. This CDR3 comprises 14 residues. V shed 0 bases and J shed 0 bases, with 6 bases lying between them. The CDR3, as DNA: TGTGCCAGCAGTTTAGCCGGGTTCTCCTACGAGCAGTACTTC. Its translation: CASSLAGFSYEQYF.

The V gene is TRBV6-1, the J gene TRBJ2-2, with D uncertain. The CDR3 sequence is 14 residues long. The germline V gene has CDR1 MNHNS and CDR2 SASEGT. The V gene lost 3 bases and the J gene lost 0 bases, with 5 bases spanning the gap. The CDR3 loop is CASSDLANTGELFF. For the CDR3, the DNA is TGTGCCAGCAGTGACCTCGCGAACACCGGGGAGCTGTTTTTT.

This clonotype was recorded at least ten times. The chain uses TRBV27 and TRBJ1-2, with 8 bases that match TRBD1. The length of the CDR3 is 16 residues. With 6 bases clipped from V and 5 bases from J, the junction kept 14 bases outside the gene matches. Germline CDR1 is MNHEY and CDR2 is SMNVEV (reference sequence). The CDR3 DNA is TGTGCCAGCAGCCCTAGTGGGACAGGAAAATTATATGGCTACACCTTC. This translates into CASSPSGTGKLYGYTF.

The sample holds many counts of this clonotype. The rearrangement uses TRBV7-2 and TRBJ2-1, with D tentatively TRBD2 (6 bases). The CDR3 covers 14 residues. CDR1 SGHTA and CDR2 FQGNSA come from the germline V gene. Trimming took off 5 bases at V and 5 bases at J, with 13 bases between the two ends. This CDR3 reads CASSAGPSNNEQFF. The CDR3 nucleotides are TGTGCCAGCAGCGCGGGACCGAGTAACAATGAGCAGTTCTTC. Full variable domain (remainder filled in from reference TRBV7-2 and TRBJ2-1): GAGVSQSPSNKVTEKGKDVELRCDPISGHTALYWYRQSLGQGLEFLIYFQGNSAPDKSGLPSDRFSAERTGGSVSTLTIQRTQQEDSAVYLCASSAGPSNNEQFFGPGTRLTVL.

This clonotype has only a few counts. The V and J genes are TRBV6-2 or TRBV6-3 and TRBJ1-4, with a weak D call TRBD1 (5 bases). CDR1 and CDR2 from the germline V gene are MNHEY and SVGEGT. CDR3 length: 14 residues. Trimming pared 6 bases from V and 8 bases from J, leaving 16 bases between. The DNA for the CDR3 is TGTGCCAGCAGGGGGCACTTGGCGGAGGAAAAACTGTTTTTT. As protein: CASRGHLAEEKLFF.

This clonotype was detected many times. The chain carries TRBV7-9 and TRBJ2-1, with 11 bases lining up with TRBD2. The V and J ends lost 2 bases and 5 bases, in that order; junction bases with no gene match: 2. This CDR3 has 15 residues. The germline V gene encodes CDR1 SEHNR and CDR2 FQNEAQ (reference sequence). The DNA for the CDR3 is TGTGCCAGCAGCTTACAACTAGCGGGGGACAATGAGCAGTTCTTC. Residues: CASSLQLAGDNEQFF.

This clonotype occurred many times. This chain connects TRBV20-1 to TRBJ1-1, with D possibly TRBD1 on 5 matching bases. The CDR3 has 13 amino acids. The germline V gene encodes CDR1 DFQATT and CDR2 SNEGSKA (reference sequence). The V end lost 6 bases, the J end lost 3 bases, and 14 bases lay between the germline ends. In DNA form, the CDR3 reads TGCAGTGCCCCAAACGACAGAGACACTGAAGCTTTCTTT. It is translated as CSAPNDRDTEAFF.

This clonotype was found a few times. The genes are TRBV4-2 and TRBJ2-2, with 14 bases fitting TRBD2. The CDR3 covers 15 residues. The V gene's germline CDR1 is LGHNA and CDR2 YNFKEQ. V trimming: 6 bases; J trimming: 6 bases; junction bases outside the gene matches: 3. The CDR3, as DNA: TGTGCCAGCAGGCGACTAGCGGGAGGGGCCGGGGAGCTGTTTTTT. Translating gives CASRRLAGGAGELFF.

There are many counts of this clonotype. The rearrangement uses TRBV12-3 or TRBV12-4 and TRBJ1-5, with D hard to call. The V end was cut by 4 bases, the J end by 0 bases, with 10 bases between. The CDR3 contains 15 residues. CDR3 bases: TGTGCCAGCAGTTCGGAGTTTCATAGCAATCAGCCCCAGCATTTT. Residues: CASSSEFHSNQPQHF.

This clonotype turned up a few times. The chain has TRBV20-1 and TRBJ2-1; 11 nucleotides match TRBD2. CDR3 length: 17 residues. The V segment lost 6 bases and the J segment 5 bases; nucleotides outside the gene matches: 15. Germline V gene data show CDR1 as DFQATT and CDR2 as SNEGSKA (reference sequence). CDR3 sequence (DNA): TGCAGTGCCCGACTAGCGGGATTAAGAGATGTCCACAATGAGCAGTTCTTC. Its protein product is CSARLAGLRDVHNEQFF.